This passage covers 5 T cell receptor beta chains from one sample sequenced in a study of response to subunit inactivated influenza vaccine. Via MiXCR, TCRdb re-called the RT-PCR reads, giving one row per CDR3 protein. Of hundreds of thousands of distinct CDR3 sequences listed, around 13% are singletons. Material: PBMCs from blood, obtained 14 to 15 days before vaccination. The receptors shown here come from a middle-aged man who received an inactivated influenza vaccine.

V gene TRBV28 combines with J gene TRBJ2-1, with D possibly being TRBD2 (5 bases). V was pared by 6 bases and J by 1 base, with 19 bases between. The CDR3 is made up of 17 amino acids. Germline V CDR1 and CDR2: MDHEN, SYDVKM. CDR3 sequence: CASRPPLVLWSYNEQFF. The CDR3 DNA reads TGTGCCAGCAGACCCCCACTAGTTTTGTGGTCCTACAATGAGCAGTTCTTC.

This clonotype occurred a few times. V gene TRBV5-1 combines with J gene TRBJ2-6, with no clear D. CDR3 length equals 15 residues. Trimming took 4 bases from V and 0 from J, leaving 8 bases between them. Germline CDR1 SGHRS, CDR2 YFSETQ. Written as DNA, the CDR3 is TGCGCCAGCAGCGTTACAACCTCTGGGGCCAACGTCCTGACTTTC. This sequence encodes CASSVTTSGANVLTF.

The chain combines TRBV7-2 with TRBJ1-4; no definite D call. Germline V gives CDR1 SGHTA, CDR2 FQGNSA. Between the trimmed V and J ends, which lost 8 bases and 3 bases, there was a span of 16 bases. The CDR3 consists of 15 residues. CDR3 region: CASRRLRAPNEKLFF. The CDR3, as DNA: TGTGCCAGCCGCCGTTTGAGAGCACCTAATGAAAAACTGTTTTTT.

V usage is TRBV28 and J usage is TRBJ2-3; 10 bases fit TRBD2. This CDR3 is built from 15 residues. With 10 bases clipped from V and 0 bases from J, the junction kept 7 bases outside the gene matches. Germline values: CDR1 MDHEN, CDR2 SYDVKM. The chain's CDR3 is CATKGLASSTDTQYF. The CDR3 bases are TGTGCCACCAAGGGACTAGCGTCTAGCACAGATACGCAGTATTTT.

This clonotype has more than one count but fewer than ten. CDR3: CSVAVPGRSSYEQYF. The CDR3 coding sequence is TGCAGCGTTGCCGTCCCGGGCCGAAGCTCCTACGAGCAGTACTTC. The V call is TRBV29-1, the J call TRBJ2-7; no clear D. Germline V gene data show CDR1 as SQVTM and CDR2 as ANQGSEA. The ends were cut back, 4 bases at V and 0 bases at J, with 16 bases in the middle. This CDR3 is 15 amino acids long.